Presented here are 17 T cell receptor beta chains from one specimen sequenced in a study of T cell responses to AZD1222 COVID-19 vaccine. Assay: immunoSEQ multiplex PCR; the TCRdb copy retains only in-frame clones and omits some. The sample consists of about 17,000 clones, around 80% of them appearing once. The sequenced sample was peripheral blood, obtained 28 days after the second AZD1222 dose. Source of these receptors: an adult who received the AZD1222 COVID-19 vaccine.

This clone was counted a few times. The chain recombines TRBV4-1 with TRBJ1-2; unclear D gene. V dropped 4 bases and J dropped 6 bases, with 21 bases sitting between them. The length of the CDR3 is 16 residues. Germline values: CDR1 MGHRA, CDR2 YSYEKL. CDR3 nucleotide sequence: TGCGCCAGCAGCCCCCTTCTGCGGAGGAGGGCGGATGGCTACACCTTC. Protein: CASSPLLRRRADGYTF.

The chain has TRBV3-1 (or the pseudogene TRBV3-2) and TRBJ1-1; D may be TRBD1 (6 bases). The CDR3 runs to 16 residues. CDR1 is LGHDT and CDR2 is YNNKEL in the germline V gene (reference sequence). Trimming cost V 3 bases and J 0 bases, with 14 bases left between them. The CDR3 DNA follows: TGTGCCAGCAGCCAGCCGGGGGCCTACATGAACACTGAAGCTTTCTTT. This codes for CASSQPGAYMNTEAFF.

This chain uses TRBV2 with TRBJ1-6; D is possibly TRBD1 (6 bases). Germline CDR1 SNHLY, CDR2 FYNNEI. The ends were cut back, 1 base at V and 10 bases at J, with 14 bases in the middle. The CDR3 covers 15 residues. CDR3 sequence (DNA): TGTGCCAGCAGTGAAGGTCGGCAGGGGAACTCACCCCTCCACTTT. This translates into CASSEGRQGNSPLHF.

This clone was detected once. The J gene is TRBJ1-2, the V gene TRBV7-9; no clear D. The CDR3 runs to 10 residues. With 7 bases removed from V and 8 bases from J, the gap between germline ends came to 8 bases. The germline V gene has CDR1 SEHNR and CDR2 FQNEAQ (reference sequence). The CDR3 nucleotides read TGTGCCAGCAACGCTAGGGGCTACACCTTC. Translating gives CASNARGYTF. The whole variable domain, filled in from reference TRBV7-9 and TRBJ1-2, reads DTGVSQNPRHKITKRGQNVTFRCDPISEHNRLYWYRQTLGQGPEFLTYFQNEAQLEKSRLLSDRFSAERPKGSFSTLEIQRTEQGDSAMYLCASNARGYTFGSGTRLTVV.

J is TRBJ2-7 and V is TRBV12-5, with D unresolved. Trimming removed 1 base at V and 0 bases at J, with 7 bases between. The CDR3 is made up of 14 amino acids. Germline lookup yields CDR1 LGHNT and CDR2 FRNRAP. CDR3 bases: TGTGCTAGTGGTTTGGGGCCCAGCTCCTACGAGCAGTACTTC. This translates into CASGLGPSSYEQYF.

With regard to this clone: A junction boundary mismatches the germline segment, possibly from a read error. The chain combines TRBV12-3 or TRBV12-4 with TRBJ2-3; 8 nucleotides match TRBD1. CDR3 size: 11 residues. CDR3 region: CASSVGTGQNF. The CDR3 DNA reads as TGTGCCAGCAGTGTGGGGACAGGACAAAATTTT.

This chain links TRBV12-3 or TRBV12-4 with TRBJ2-5; the match to TRBD1 covers 8 bases. The J segment lost 5 bases and the V segment lost 8 bases, leaving 4 bases of the junction unmatched. The CDR3 totals 12 residues. The CDR3, as DNA: TGTGCCAGCGGACAGGGTGAGGAGACCCAGTACTTC. Amino acid sequence: CASGQGEETQYF.

The genes are TRBV25-1 and TRBJ1-2, with D tentatively TRBD1 (6 bases). Germline V gene lookup returns CDR1 MGHDK and CDR2 SYGVNS. This CDR3 comprises 15 residues. V was pared by 6 bases and J by 0 bases, with 14 bases between. Here the CDR3 reads CASSTDRLTNYGYTF. In DNA, the CDR3 is TGTGCCAGCAGCACTGACAGGCTTACTAACTATGGCTACACCTTC.

This chain links TRBV7-9 with TRBJ1-1, with D uncertain. Germline V gene data show CDR1 as SEHNR and CDR2 as FQNEAQ (reference sequence). V shed 1 base and J shed 3 bases, with 3 bases lying between them. This CDR3 region has 12 residues. The chain's CDR3 is CASSLDHTEAFF. For the CDR3, the DNA is TGTGCCAGCAGCTTAGACCACACTGAAGCTTTCTTT.

The chain employs TRBV18 and TRBJ1-3; D remains unclear. Germline assignment: CDR1 KGHSH and CDR2 LQKENI. This CDR3 comprises 13 residues. V gave up 2 bases and J gave up 5 bases, with 7 bases separating them. The CDR3 region has the DNA TGTGCCAGCTCACCAGGGATCAGAAACACCATATATTTT. Encoded protein: CASSPGIRNTIYF.

The gene calls are TRBV5-4 and TRBJ2-1, with D maybe TRBD2 (6 bases). V was cut by 1 base and J by 4 bases, with 12 bases left in between. CDR1 is SGHNT and CDR2 is YYREEE in the germline V gene (reference sequence). The CDR3 runs to 15 residues. CDR3 bases: TGTGCCAGCAGCTTGCGCGGGGAGAGGTACAATGAGCAGTTCTTC. Protein sequence: CASSLRGERYNEQFF.

This clone was recorded once. The chain employs TRBV7-9 and TRBJ2-1; D might be TRBD2 (5 bases). The CDR3 loop spans 16 amino acids. CDR1 and CDR2 (germline): SEHNR, FQNEAQ (reference sequence). V lost 4 bases and J lost 0, with 13 bases in between. In DNA form, the CDR3 reads TGTGCCAGCAGCTCTCCCAGCGGAGACTCCTACAATGAGCAGTTCTTC. It codes for CASSSPSGDSYNEQFF.

The V and J genes are TRBV3-1 (or the pseudogene TRBV3-2) and TRBJ1-2, with a possible D match to TRBD1 (5 bases). Germline assignment: CDR1 LGHDT and CDR2 YNNKEL (reference sequence). V lost 4 bases and J 5 bases, leaving 17 bases between the germline ends. The CDR3 runs 15 residues. The CDR3 DNA follows: TGTGCCAGCAGCCCCCGATCTGGGGCATGGTATGGCTACACCTTC. Translated: CASSPRSGAWYGYTF.

This chain joins TRBV27 and TRBJ2-7; perhaps D is TRBD1 or TRBD2 (6 bases each). The length of the CDR3 is 16 residues. Trimming pared 5 bases from V and 2 bases from J, leaving 19 bases between. Germline V lookup: CDR1 MNHEY, CDR2 SMNVEV (reference sequence). The CDR3 sequence is CASSPTQGTLAYEQYF. As DNA, the CDR3 is TGTGCCAGCAGTCCTACGCAGGGGACTCTGGCCTACGAGCAGTACTTC.

A single count supports this clone. The chain uses TRBV7-9 and TRBJ2-1; D might be TRBD1 or TRBD2, each matching 6 bases. There are 15 residues in the CDR3. Per germline, CDR1 SEHNR and CDR2 FQNEAQ (reference sequence). Trimming took 3 bases from V and 4 from J, leaving 13 bases between them. The CDR3 DNA sequence: TGTGCCAGCAGCTTTTTGACAGGAGGGTACAATGAGCAGTTCTTC. As protein: CASSFLTGGYNEQFF.

The rearrangement uses TRBV3-1 (or the pseudogene TRBV3-2) and TRBJ2-3, with 8 bases lining up with TRBD2. The CDR3 is 16 residues long. The germline CDR1 and CDR2 sequences are LGHDT and YNNKEL (reference sequence). J gave up 2 bases and V 1 base, and 5 bases lay outside the gene matches. The CDR3 region is CASSQGGGGYTDTQYF. The CDR3 nucleotides are TGTGCCAGCAGCCAAGGGGGCGGGGGGTACACAGATACGCAGTATTTT.

The chain uses TRBV5-6 and TRBJ1-2; weak D call: TRBD1 (5 bases). Germline V gene sequence: CDR1 SGHDT, CDR2 YYEEEE. Trimming stripped 0 bases from V and 4 bases from J, with 16 bases between. The CDR3 is 16 residues long. CDR3 DNA sequence: TGTGCCAGCAGCTTGGCATCCTCGCAGGGACCCTATGGCTACACCTTC. Amino acids: CASSLASSQGPYGYTF.